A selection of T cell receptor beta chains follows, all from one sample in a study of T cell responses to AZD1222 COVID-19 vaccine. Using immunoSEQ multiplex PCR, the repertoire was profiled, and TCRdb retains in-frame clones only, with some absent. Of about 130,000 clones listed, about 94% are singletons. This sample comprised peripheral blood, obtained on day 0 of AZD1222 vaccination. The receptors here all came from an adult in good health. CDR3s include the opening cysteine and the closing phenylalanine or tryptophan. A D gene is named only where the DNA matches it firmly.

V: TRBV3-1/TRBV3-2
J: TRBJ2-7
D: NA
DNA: TGTGCCAGCAGCCGGGTTTTCTACGAGCAGTACTTC
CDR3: CASSRVFYEQYF

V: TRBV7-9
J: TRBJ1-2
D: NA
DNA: TGTGCCAGCAGCGCGAGGGATGGGTTCGAGCCGATCTTC
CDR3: CASSARDGFEPIF

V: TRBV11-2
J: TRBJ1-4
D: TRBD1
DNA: TGTGCCAGCAGCTCCGACAGGGCTGGTAATGAAAAACTGTTTTTT
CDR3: CASSSDRAGNEKLFF

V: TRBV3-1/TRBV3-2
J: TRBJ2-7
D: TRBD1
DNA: TGTGCCAGCGGAAATTCAGGGGGTCCCTACGAGCAGTACTTC
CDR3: CASGNSGGPYEQYF

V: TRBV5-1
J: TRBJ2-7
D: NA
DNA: TGCGCCAGCAGCCCACCCGACTACGAGCAGTACTTC
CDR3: CASSPPDYEQYF

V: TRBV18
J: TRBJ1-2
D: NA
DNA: TGTGCCAGCTCACCTTCGGAGGGAAATGGCTACACCTTC
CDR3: CASSPSEGNGYTF

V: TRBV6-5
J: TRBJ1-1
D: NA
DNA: TGTGCCAGCAGTTACGACAGGAACACTGAAGCTTTCTTT
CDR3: CASSYDRNTEAFF

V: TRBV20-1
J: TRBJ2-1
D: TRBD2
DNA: TGCAGTGCTAGTAGGACTAGCGGACTCTACAATGAGCAGTTCTTC
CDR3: CSASRTSGLYNEQFF

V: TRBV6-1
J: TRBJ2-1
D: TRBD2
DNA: TGTGCCAGCAGTGGAGCTAGCGGGAGTTACAATGAGCAGTTCTTC
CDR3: CASSGASGSYNEQFF

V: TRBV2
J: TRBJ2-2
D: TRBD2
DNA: TGTGCCAGCAGCGGGAGACTAGCGGGAGACACCGGGGAGCTGTTTTTT
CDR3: CASSGRLAGDTGELFF

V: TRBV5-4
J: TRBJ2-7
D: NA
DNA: TGTGCCAGCAGCTTATCGGGTGGCCAACGTTACGAGCAGTACTTC
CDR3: CASSLSGGQRYEQYF

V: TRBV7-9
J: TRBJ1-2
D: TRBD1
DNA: TGTGCCAGCAGCTTAGGGGACCTAGGGACAGGGGGCGACTATGGCTACACCTTC
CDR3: CASSLGDLGTGGDYGYTF

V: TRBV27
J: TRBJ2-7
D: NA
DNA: TGTGCCAGCAGTTTGTGGGCCTCCCCTTACGAGCAGTACTTC
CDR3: CASSLWASPYEQYF

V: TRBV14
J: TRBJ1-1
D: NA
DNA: TGTGCCAGCAGCAAAGACCCCCTCGCGGTGGACACTGAAGCTTTCTTT
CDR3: CASSKDPLAVDTEAFF

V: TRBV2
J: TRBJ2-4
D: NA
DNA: TGTGCCAGCAGTGGGGTCACCAAAAACATTCAGTACTTC
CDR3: CASSGVTKNIQYF

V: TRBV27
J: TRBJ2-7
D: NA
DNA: TGTGCCAGCAGTTTAAGGCCCGCGGACGAGCAGTACTTC
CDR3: CASSLRPADEQYF

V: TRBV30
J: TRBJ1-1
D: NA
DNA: TGTGCCTGGAGTCCCTTAGTACGGAACCCTGAAGCTTTCTTT
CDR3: CAWSPLVRNPEAFF